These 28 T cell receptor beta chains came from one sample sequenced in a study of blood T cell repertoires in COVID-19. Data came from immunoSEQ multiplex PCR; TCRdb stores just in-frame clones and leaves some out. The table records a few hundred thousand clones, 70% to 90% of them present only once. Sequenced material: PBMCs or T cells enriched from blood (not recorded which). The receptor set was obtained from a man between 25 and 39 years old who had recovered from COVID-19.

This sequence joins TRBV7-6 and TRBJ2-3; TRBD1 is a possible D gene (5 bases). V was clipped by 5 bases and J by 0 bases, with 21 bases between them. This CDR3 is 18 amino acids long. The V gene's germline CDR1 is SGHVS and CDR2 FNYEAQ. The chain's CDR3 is CASSPSSGITLSTDTQYF. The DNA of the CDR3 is TGTGCCAGCAGCCCGAGTTCAGGGATAACCCTTAGCACAGATACGCAGTATTTT.

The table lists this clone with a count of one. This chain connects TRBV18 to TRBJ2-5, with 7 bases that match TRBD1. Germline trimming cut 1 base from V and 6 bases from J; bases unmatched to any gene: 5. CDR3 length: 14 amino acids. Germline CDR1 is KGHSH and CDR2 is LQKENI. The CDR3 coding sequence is TGTGCCAGCTCACCACGACAGGGTTTTCAGACCCAGTACTTC. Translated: CASSPRQGFQTQYF.

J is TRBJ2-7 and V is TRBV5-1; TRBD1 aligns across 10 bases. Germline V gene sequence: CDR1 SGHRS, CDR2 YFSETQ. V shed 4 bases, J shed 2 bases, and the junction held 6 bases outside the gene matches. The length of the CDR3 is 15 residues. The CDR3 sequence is CASSPGQGVTYEQYF. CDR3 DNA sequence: TGCGCCAGCAGCCCAGGACAGGGGGTTACCTACGAGCAGTACTTC.

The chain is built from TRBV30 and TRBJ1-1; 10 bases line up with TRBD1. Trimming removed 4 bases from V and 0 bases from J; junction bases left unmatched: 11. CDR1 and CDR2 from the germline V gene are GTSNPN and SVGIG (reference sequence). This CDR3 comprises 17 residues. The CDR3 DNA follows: TGTGCCTGGACTCTTGGGACAGGGGATATCATGAACACTGAAGCTTTCTTT. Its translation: CAWTLGTGDIMNTEAFF.

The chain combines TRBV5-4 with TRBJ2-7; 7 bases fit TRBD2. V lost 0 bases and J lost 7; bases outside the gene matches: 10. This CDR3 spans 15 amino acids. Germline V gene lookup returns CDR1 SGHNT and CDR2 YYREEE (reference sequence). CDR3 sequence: CASSLEIGGISEQYF. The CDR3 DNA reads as TGTGCCAGCAGCTTGGAGATCGGGGGGATTAGTGAGCAGTACTTC.

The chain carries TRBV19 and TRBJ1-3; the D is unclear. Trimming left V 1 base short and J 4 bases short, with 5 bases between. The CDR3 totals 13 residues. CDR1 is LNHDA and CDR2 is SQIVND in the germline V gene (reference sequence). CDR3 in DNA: TGTGCCAGTAGTATAGTTCCGGGAAACACCATATATTTT. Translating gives CASSIVPGNTIYF.

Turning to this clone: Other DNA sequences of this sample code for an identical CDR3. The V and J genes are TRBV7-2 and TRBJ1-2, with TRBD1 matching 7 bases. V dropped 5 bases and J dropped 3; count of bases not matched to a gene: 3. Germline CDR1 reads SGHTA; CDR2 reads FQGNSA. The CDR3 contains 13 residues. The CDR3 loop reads CASSPDRDYGYTF. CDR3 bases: TGTGCCAGCAGCCCAGACAGGGACTATGGCTACACCTTC.

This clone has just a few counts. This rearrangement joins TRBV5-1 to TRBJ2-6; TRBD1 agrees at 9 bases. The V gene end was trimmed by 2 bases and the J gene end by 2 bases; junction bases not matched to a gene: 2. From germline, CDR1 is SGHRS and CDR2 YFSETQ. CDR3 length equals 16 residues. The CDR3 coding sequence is TGCGCCAGCAGCTTAACAGGGGGCGCTGGGGCCAACGTCCTGACTTTC. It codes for CASSLTGGAGANVLTF.

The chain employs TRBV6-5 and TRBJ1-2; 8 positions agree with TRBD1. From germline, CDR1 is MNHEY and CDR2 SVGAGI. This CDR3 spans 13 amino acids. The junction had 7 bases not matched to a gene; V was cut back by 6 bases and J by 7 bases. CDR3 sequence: CASSSLTGGGYTF. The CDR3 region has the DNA TGTGCCAGCAGCTCTTTAACAGGGGGTGGCTACACCTTC.

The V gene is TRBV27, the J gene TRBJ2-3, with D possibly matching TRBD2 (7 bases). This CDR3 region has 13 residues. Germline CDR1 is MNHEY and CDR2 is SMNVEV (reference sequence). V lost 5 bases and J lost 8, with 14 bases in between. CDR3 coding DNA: TGTGCCAGCAGTGGGGGGGGCAGGGGTACGCAGTATTTT. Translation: CASSGGGRGTQYF.

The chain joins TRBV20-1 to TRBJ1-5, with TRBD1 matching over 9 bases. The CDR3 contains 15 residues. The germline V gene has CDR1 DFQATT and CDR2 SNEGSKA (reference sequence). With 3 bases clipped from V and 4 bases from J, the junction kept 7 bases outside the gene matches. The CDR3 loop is CSASPGQGGNQPQHF. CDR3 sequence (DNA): TGCAGTGCTAGTCCGGGACAGGGCGGTAATCAGCCCCAGCATTTT.

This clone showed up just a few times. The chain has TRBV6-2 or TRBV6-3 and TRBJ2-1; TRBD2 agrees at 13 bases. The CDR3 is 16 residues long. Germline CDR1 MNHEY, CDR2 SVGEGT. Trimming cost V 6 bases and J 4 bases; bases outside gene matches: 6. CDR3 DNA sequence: TGTGCCAGCAGCCACCGGACTAGCGGGGGTTACAATGAGCAGTTCTTC. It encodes CASSHRTSGGYNEQFF.

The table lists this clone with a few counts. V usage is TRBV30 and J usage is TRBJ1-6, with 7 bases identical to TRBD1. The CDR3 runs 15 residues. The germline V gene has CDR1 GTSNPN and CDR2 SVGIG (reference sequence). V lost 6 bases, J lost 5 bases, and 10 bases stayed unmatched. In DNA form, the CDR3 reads TGTGCCTGCCTTGAAGGGACAGAAGATAATTCACCCCTCCACTTT. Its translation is CACLEGTEDNSPLHF.

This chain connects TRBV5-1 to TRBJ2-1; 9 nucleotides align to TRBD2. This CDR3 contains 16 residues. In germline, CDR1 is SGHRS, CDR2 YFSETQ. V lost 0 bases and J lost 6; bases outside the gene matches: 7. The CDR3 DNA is TGCGCCAGCAGCTTGGAAGTCGGCGGGGGGGCCAATGAGCAGTTCTTC. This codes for CASSLEVGGGANEQFF.

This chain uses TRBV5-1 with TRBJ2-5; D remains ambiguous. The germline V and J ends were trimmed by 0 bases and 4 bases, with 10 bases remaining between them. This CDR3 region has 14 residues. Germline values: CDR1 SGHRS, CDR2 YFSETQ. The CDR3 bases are TGCGCCAGCAGCTTGGCGGTGGTTCGAGAGACCCAGTACTTC. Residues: CASSLAVVRETQYF.

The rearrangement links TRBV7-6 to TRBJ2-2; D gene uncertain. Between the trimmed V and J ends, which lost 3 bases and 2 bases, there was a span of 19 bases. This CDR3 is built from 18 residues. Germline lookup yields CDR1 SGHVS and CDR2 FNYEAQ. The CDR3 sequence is CASSFKINVRSNTGELFF. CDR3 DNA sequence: TGTGCCAGCAGCTTTAAAATTAACGTGAGGTCCAACACCGGGGAGCTGTTTTTT.

CDR3 in DNA: TGTGCCAGCAGATATGGTACAGGGCCCGGGGAGCTGTTTTTT. This sequence encodes CASRYGTGPGELFF. The V and J genes are TRBV5-5 and TRBJ2-2, with D possibly TRBD1 on 6 matching bases. Trimming removed 5 bases from V and 6 bases from J, with 14 bases in between. This CDR3 comprises 14 residues. Germline V gene sequence: CDR1 SGHKS, CDR2 YYEKEE (reference sequence).

The CDR3 is CASRARGRFSEQYF. CDR3 DNA: TGTGCCAGCAGGGCCAGGGGGCGCTTTTCCGAGCAGTACTTC. The chain uses TRBV2 and TRBJ2-7, with TRBD1 identical over 8 bases. Per germline, CDR1 SNHLY and CDR2 FYNNEI. The V segment lost 6 bases and the J segment 6 bases; nucleotides outside the gene matches: 10. This CDR3 spans 14 amino acids. The whole variable domain, filled in from reference TRBV2 and TRBJ2-7, reads EPEVTQTPSHQVTQMGQEVILRCVPISNHLYFYWYRQILGQKVEFLVSFYNNEISEKSEIFDDQFSVERPDGSNFTLKIRSTKLEDSAMYFCASRARGRFSEQYFGPGTRLTVT.

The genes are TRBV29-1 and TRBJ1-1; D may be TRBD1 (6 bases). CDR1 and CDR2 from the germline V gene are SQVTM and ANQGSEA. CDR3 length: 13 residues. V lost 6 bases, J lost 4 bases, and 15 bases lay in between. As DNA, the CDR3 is TGCAGCGTGATACAGGGAGTAGGCACTGAAGCTTTCTTT. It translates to CSVIQGVGTEAFF.

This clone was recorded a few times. CDR3 loop: CASRDSPNGELFF. CDR3 DNA: TGTGCCAGCAGGGACAGCCCAAACGGGGAGCTGTTTTTT. V is TRBV12-3 or TRBV12-4 and J is TRBJ2-2; D is possibly TRBD1 (6 bases). The V end was cut by 6 bases, the J end by 7 bases, with 12 bases between. The length of the CDR3 is 13 residues.

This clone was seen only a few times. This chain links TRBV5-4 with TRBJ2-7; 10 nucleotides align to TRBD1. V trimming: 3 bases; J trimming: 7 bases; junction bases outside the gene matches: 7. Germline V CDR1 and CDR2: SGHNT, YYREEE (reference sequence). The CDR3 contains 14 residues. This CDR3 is CASSSDRGTREQYF. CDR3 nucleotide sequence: TGTGCCAGCAGCTCGGACAGGGGGACGCGGGAGCAGTACTTC.

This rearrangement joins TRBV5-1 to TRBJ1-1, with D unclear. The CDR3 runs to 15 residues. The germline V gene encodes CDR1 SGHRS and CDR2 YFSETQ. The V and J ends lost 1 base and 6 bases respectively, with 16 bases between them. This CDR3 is CASSLSAGTNPEAFF. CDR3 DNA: TGCGCCAGCAGCTTGTCAGCGGGAACAAACCCTGAAGCTTTCTTT.

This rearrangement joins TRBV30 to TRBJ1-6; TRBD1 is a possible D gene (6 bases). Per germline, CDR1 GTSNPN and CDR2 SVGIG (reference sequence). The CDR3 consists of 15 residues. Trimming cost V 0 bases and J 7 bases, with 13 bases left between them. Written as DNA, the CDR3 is TGTGCCTGGAGTGTACTACAGGGCGCGAATTCACCCCTCCACTTT. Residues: CAWSVLQGANSPLHF.

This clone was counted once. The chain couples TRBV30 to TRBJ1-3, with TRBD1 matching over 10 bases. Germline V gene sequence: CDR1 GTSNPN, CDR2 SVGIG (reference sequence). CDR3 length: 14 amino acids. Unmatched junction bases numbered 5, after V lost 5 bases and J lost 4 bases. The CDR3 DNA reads TGTGCCTGGGGGACAGGGGTTGCGGGAAACACCATATATTTT. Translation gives CAWGTGVAGNTIYF.

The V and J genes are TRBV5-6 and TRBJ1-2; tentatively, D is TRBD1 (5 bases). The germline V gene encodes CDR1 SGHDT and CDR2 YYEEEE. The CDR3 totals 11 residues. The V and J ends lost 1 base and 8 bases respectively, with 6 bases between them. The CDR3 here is CASSLQGGYTF. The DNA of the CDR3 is TGTGCCAGCAGCTTGCAGGGCGGCTACACCTTC.

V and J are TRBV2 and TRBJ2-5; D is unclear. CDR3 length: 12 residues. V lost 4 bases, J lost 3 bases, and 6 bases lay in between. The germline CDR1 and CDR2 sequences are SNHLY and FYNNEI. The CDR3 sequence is CASSVGEETQYF. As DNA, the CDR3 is TGTGCCAGCAGTGTAGGAGAAGAGACCCAGTACTTC.

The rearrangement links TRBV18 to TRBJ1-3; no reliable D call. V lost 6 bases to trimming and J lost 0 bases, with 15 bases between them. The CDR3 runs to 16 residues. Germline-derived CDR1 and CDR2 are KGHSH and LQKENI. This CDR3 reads CASSLSRTGSGNTIYF. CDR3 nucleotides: TGTGCCAGCTCTCTCTCGAGGACTGGCTCTGGAAACACCATATATTTT.

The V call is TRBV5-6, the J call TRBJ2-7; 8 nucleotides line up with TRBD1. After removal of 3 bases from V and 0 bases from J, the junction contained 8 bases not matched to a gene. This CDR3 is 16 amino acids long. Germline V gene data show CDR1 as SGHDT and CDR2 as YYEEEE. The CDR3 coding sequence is TGTGCCAGCAGCTCGATGGGACAGGCGAACTCCTACGAGCAGTACTTC. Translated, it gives CASSSMGQANSYEQYF.